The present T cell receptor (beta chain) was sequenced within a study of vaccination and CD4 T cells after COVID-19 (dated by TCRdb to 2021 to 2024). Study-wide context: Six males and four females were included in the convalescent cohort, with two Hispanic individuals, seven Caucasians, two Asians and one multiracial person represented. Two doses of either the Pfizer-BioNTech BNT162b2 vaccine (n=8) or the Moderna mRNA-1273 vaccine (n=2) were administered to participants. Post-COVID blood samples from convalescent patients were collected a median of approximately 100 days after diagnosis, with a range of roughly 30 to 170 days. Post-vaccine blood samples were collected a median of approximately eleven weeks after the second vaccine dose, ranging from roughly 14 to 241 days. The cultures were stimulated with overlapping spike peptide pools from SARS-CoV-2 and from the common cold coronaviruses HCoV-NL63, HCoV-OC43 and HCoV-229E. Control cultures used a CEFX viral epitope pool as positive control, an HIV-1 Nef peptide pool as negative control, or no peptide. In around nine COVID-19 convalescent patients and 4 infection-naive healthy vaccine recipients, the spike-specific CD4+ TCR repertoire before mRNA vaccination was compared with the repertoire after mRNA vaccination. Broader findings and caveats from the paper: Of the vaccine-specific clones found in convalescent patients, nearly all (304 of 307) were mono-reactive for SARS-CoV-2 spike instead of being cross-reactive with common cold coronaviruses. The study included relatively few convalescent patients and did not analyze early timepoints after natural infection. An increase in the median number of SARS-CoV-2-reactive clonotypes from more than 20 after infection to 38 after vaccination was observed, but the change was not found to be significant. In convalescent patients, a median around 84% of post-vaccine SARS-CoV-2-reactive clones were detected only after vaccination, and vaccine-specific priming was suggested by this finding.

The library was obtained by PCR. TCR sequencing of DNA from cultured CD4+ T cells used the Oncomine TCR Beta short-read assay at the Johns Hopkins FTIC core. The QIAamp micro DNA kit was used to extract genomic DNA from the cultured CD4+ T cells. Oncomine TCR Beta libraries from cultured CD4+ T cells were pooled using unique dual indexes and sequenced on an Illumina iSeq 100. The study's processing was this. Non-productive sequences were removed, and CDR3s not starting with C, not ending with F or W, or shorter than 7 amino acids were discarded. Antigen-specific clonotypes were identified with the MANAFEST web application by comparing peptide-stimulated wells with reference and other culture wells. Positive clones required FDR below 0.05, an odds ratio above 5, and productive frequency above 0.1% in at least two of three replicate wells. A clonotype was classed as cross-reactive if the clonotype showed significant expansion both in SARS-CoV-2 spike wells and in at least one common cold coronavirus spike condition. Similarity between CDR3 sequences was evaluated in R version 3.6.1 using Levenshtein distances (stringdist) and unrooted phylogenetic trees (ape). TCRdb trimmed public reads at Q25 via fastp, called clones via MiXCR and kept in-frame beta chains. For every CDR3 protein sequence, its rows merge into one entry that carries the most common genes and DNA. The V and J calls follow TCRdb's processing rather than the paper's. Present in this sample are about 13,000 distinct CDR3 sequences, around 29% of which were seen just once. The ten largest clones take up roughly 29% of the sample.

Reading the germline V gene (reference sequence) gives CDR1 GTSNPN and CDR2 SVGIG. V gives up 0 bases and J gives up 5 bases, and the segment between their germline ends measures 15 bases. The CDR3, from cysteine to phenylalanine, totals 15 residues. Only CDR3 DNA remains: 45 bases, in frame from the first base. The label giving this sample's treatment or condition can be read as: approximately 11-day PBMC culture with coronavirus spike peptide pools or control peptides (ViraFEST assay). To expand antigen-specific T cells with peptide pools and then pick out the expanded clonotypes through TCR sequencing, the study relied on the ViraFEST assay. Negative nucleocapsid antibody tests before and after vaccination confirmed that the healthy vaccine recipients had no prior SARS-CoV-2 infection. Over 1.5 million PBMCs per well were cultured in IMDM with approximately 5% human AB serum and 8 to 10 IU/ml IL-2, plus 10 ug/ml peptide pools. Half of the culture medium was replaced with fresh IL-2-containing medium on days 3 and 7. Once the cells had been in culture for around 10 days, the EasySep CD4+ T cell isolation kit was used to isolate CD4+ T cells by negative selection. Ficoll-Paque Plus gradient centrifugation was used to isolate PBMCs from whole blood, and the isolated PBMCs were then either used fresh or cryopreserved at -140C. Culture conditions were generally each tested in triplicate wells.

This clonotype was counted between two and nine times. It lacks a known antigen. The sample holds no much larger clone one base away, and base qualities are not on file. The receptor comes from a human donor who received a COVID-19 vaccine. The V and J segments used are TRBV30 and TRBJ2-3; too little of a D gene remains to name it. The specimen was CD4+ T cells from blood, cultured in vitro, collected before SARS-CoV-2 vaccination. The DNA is TGTGCCTGGAGTGTAGCCGTCTCGTGGGGAGATACGCAGTATTTT. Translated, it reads CAWSVAVSWGDTQYF.